The 24 T cell receptor beta chains presented below share a single source sample, sequenced in a study of T cell changes during pregnancy in multiple sclerosis. Measured with immunoSEQ multiplex PCR; TCRdb has only the in-frame clones, and not every one. This sample has more than 65,000 clones; around 94% occur once, and the top ten carry 0.21%. The specimen was CD4+ T cells from peripheral blood mononuclear cells, collected before pregnancy. The receptors stem from a female donor with multiple sclerosis, enrolled in a pregnancy study.

CDR3 nucleotides: TGCGCCAGCAGTCCGGGACTAGCGGGAGGGAGGACCAAAAACATTCAGTACTTC. Its translation is CASSPGLAGGRTKNIQYF. This rearrangement joins TRBV5-1 to TRBJ2-4; 16 bases agree with TRBD2. CDR1 is SGHRS and CDR2 is YFSETQ in the germline V gene. The V and J ends lost 5 bases and 2 bases, in that order; junction bases with no gene match: 7. This CDR3 spans 18 amino acids.

This rearrangement joins TRBV28 to TRBJ2-2; 7 bases map to TRBD1. The CDR3 totals 17 residues. The V segment lost 6 bases and the J segment 6 bases; nucleotides outside the gene matches: 16. Germline V gene sequence: CDR1 MDHEN, CDR2 SYDVKM. CDR3 sequence (DNA): TGTGCCAGCAGGCTTGGACCGGGACAGTTCCGAGCCGGGGAGCTGTTTTTT. Amino acids: CASRLGPGQFRAGELFF.

The chain has TRBV13 and TRBJ2-6; possible D gene TRBD2, 7 bases. Trimming took off 1 base at V and 0 bases at J, with 10 bases between the two ends. Germline V lookup: CDR1 PRHDT, CDR2 FYEKMQ (reference sequence). This CDR3 comprises 17 residues. The CDR3, as DNA: TGTGCCAGCAGCTTAGAGGGAGGGGGCTCTGGGGCCAACGTCCTGACTTTC. Protein product: CASSLEGGGSGANVLTF.

The V and J genes are TRBV6-6 and TRBJ2-2; 9 bases are a match to TRBD1. Germline V lookup: CDR1 MNHNY, CDR2 SVGAGI (reference sequence). The CDR3 has 14 amino acids. J was trimmed by 4 bases and V by 7 bases; bases with no gene match: 4. CDR3 in DNA: TGTGCCAGCACCCCGGACAGGGGCACCGGGGAGCTGTTTTTT. Protein: CASTPDRGTGELFF.

V usage is TRBV5-1 and J usage is TRBJ2-3; 9 bases line up with TRBD2. V lost 4 bases, J lost 1 base, and 13 bases stayed unmatched. CDR3 length: 18 amino acids. CDR1 and CDR2 (germline): SGHRS, YFSETQ. In DNA form, the CDR3 reads TGCGCCAGCAGCCTAGACACTCGACTAGCGGCCCGCACAGATACGCAGTATTTT. This encodes CASSLDTRLAARTDTQYF.

The rearrangement links TRBV15 to TRBJ1-1, with 9 bases that match TRBD1. Germline V gives CDR1 LNHNV, CDR2 YYDKDF (reference sequence). Unmatched junction bases numbered 7, after V lost 1 base and J lost 4 bases. The CDR3 runs 16 residues. CDR3 in amino acids: CATSRASGTGSTEAFF. The CDR3 nucleotides are TGTGCCACCAGCAGAGCTTCCGGGACAGGGTCCACTGAAGCTTTCTTT.

The rearrangement links TRBV7-6 to TRBJ2-7; D gene ambiguous. The CDR3 length is 21 residues. CDR1 SGHVS and CDR2 FNYEAQ come from the germline V gene. V lost 6 bases and J lost 0, with 33 bases in between. The CDR3 DNA reads TGTGCCAGCAGGCGAAAATCCGGGTTTCAATCTCGGGTTTCAATCTCCTACGAGCAGTACTTC. Amino acids: CASRRKSGFQSRVSISYEQYF.

The V gene is TRBV4-1, the J gene TRBJ2-3; 10 bases match TRBD1. Trimming at V came to 1 base and at J to 3 bases, leaving 4 bases not matched to a gene. The CDR3 has 16 residues. Looked up from germline, CDR1 is MGHRA and CDR2 is YSYEKL. In DNA, the CDR3 is TGCGCCAGCAGCCAAGGGGGACAGGGGAGTACAGATACGCAGTATTTT. Translation gives CASSQGGQGSTDTQYF.

This clone has only one observation. The J gene is TRBJ1-1, the V gene TRBV11-2; a possible D gene is TRBD1 (5 bases). The CDR3 consists of 15 residues. Trimming stripped 3 bases from V and 4 bases from J, with 15 bases between. The V gene's germline CDR1 is SGHAT and CDR2 FQNNGV. The CDR3 reads CASSFTSRGSTEAFF. The DNA of the CDR3 is TGTGCCAGCAGCTTCACGAGTCGGGGGAGCACTGAAGCTTTCTTT.

This chain joins TRBV30 and TRBJ1-1; D unclear. Germline V gives CDR1 GTSNPN, CDR2 SVGIG (reference sequence). V was shortened by 0 bases and J by 0 bases, with 8 bases between the two germline ends. This CDR3 comprises 14 residues. CDR3 loop: CAWSVPGMNTEAFF. CDR3 nucleotide sequence: TGTGCCTGGAGTGTACCCGGGATGAACACTGAAGCTTTCTTT.

The V gene is TRBV6-5, the J gene TRBJ1-4; D is unresolved. Germline CDR1 reads MNHEY; CDR2 reads SVGAGI. Trimming removed 4 bases at V and 10 bases at J, with 16 bases between. The CDR3 totals 14 residues. The CDR3 DNA sequence: TGTGCCAGCAGTTCCTTCGGACCTGGAGGAAAACTGTTTTTT. Translated, it gives CASSSFGPGGKLFF.

This sequence joins TRBV4-1 and TRBJ2-1; 7 nucleotides match TRBD2. This CDR3 region has 17 residues. The J segment lost 2 bases and the V segment lost 1 base, leaving 8 bases of the junction unmatched. Germline V lookup: CDR1 MGHRA, CDR2 YSYEKL. The chain's CDR3 is CASSQVDLGLAYNEQFF. For the CDR3, the DNA is TGCGCCAGCAGCCAAGTAGACCTAGGACTAGCCTACAATGAGCAGTTCTTC.

This sequence joins TRBV19 and TRBJ1-5; D perhaps matches TRBD1 (6 bases). This CDR3 has 15 amino acids. V was shortened by 0 bases and J by 7 bases, with 13 bases between the two germline ends. Germline assignment: CDR1 LNHDA and CDR2 SQIVND (reference sequence). The CDR3 sequence: CASSIEGQGKQPQHF. In nucleotides, the CDR3 is TGTGCCAGTAGTATAGAGGGGCAGGGGAAACAGCCCCAGCATTTT. The complete variable domain, with remaining parts taken from reference TRBV19 and TRBJ1-5, reads DGGITQSPKYLFRKEGQNVTLSCEQNLNHDAMYWYRQDPGQGLRLIYYSQIVNDFQKGDIAEGYSVSREKKESFPLTVTSAQKNPTAFYLCASSIEGQGKQPQHFGDGTRLSIL.

The chain carries TRBV7-3 and TRBJ2-1; TRBD2 matches 12 bases. Losses at the gene ends were 5 bases for V and 6 bases for J; bases not matched to a gene: 5. The CDR3 is made up of 15 amino acids. Germline V gives CDR1 SGHTA, CDR2 FQGTGA. For the CDR3, the DNA is TGTGCCAGCAGCCCCCGACTAGCGGGAGCCAATGAGCAGTTCTTC. The encoded protein is CASSPRLAGANEQFF.

The gene calls are TRBV5-1 and TRBJ1-5; the match to TRBD1 covers 7 bases. J was trimmed by 4 bases and V by 0 bases; bases with no gene match: 10. Germline V gives CDR1 SGHRS, CDR2 YFSETQ. This CDR3 comprises 17 residues. The DNA of the CDR3 is TGCGCCAGCAGCTTGGGACAGGGCGGGATGGGGAATCAGCCCCAGCATTTT. Its translation: CASSLGQGGMGNQPQHF.

This chain joins TRBV5-4 and TRBJ1-4; D not resolved. V lost 2 bases and J lost 1, with 6 bases in between. The CDR3 is made up of 14 amino acids. Looked up from germline, CDR1 is SGHNT and CDR2 is YYREEE (reference sequence). The CDR3 sequence is CASSFSITNEKLFF. The DNA for the CDR3 is TGTGCCAGCAGCTTCAGTATAACTAATGAAAAACTGTTTTTT.

The chain employs TRBV28 and TRBJ1-2, with 8 bases fitting TRBD1. The CDR3 is 14 residues long. The germline V gene has CDR1 MDHEN and CDR2 SYDVKM. V lost 4 bases, J lost 5 bases, and 6 bases stayed unmatched. CDR3 sequence: CASSYPGDRYGYTF. CDR3 in DNA: TGTGCCAGCAGTTACCCAGGGGACAGGTATGGCTACACCTTC.

This chain connects TRBV5-4 to TRBJ2-3, with 12 positions matching TRBD2. Germline-derived CDR1 and CDR2 are SGHNT and YYREEE (reference sequence). The CDR3 consists of 15 residues. J was trimmed by 6 bases and V by 3 bases; bases with no gene match: 5. CDR3: CASSSSGGAFDTQYF. CDR3 in DNA: TGTGCCAGCAGCTCTAGCGGGGGGGCCTTCGATACGCAGTATTTT. The full variable domain, with the rest looked up from reference TRBV5-4 and TRBJ2-3, is ETGVTQSPTHLIKTRGQQVTLRCSSQSGHNTVSWYQQALGQGPQFIFQYYREEENGRGNFPPRFSGLQFPNYSSELNVNALELDDSALYLCASSSSGGAFDTQYFGPGTRLTVL.

V usage is TRBV7-2 and J usage is TRBJ2-7; TRBD2 might be the D (6 bases). The CDR3 length is 15 residues. CDR1 SGHTA and CDR2 FQGNSA come from the germline V gene. V lost 1 base and J 3 bases, leaving 13 bases between the germline ends. The CDR3 sequence: CASSLVGLKHYEQYF. CDR3 nucleotide sequence: TGTGCCAGCAGCTTAGTGGGACTTAAACACTACGAGCAGTACTTC.

This chain links TRBV10-1 with TRBJ2-7, with D possibly TRBD1 on 5 matching bases. CDR1 WNHNN and CDR2 SYGVQD come from the germline V gene (reference sequence). Trimming removed 7 bases from V and 3 bases from J, with 22 bases in between. This CDR3 spans 16 amino acids. In DNA, the CDR3 is TGCGCCAGCACCAAGACAGACACGCAATGCCTCTACGAGCAGTACTTC. It yields the protein CASTKTDTQCLYEQYF.

The table lists this clone with a count of one. V is TRBV25-1 and J is TRBJ1-5; D uncertain. Germline-derived CDR1 and CDR2 are MGHDK and SYGVNS. CDR3 length equals 17 residues. Trimming took off 4 bases at V and 1 base at J, with 17 bases between the two ends. The CDR3 coding sequence is TGTGCCAGCAGTGGGAATTACGGAGGAGCGAGCAATCAGCCCCAGCATTTT. Protein: CASSGNYGGASNQPQHF.

The gene calls are TRBV5-1 and TRBJ1-1, with 7 bases aligning to TRBD1. V lost 2 bases and J lost 4; bases outside the gene matches: 5. From germline, CDR1 is SGHRS and CDR2 YFSETQ. This CDR3 spans 14 amino acids. The CDR3 region has the DNA TGCGCCAGCAGCTTAAGGGGGCTGAGCACTGAAGCTTTCTTT. This gives the protein CASSLRGLSTEAFF.

The chain employs TRBV5-8 and TRBJ2-7; D is perhaps TRBD1 (7 bases). This CDR3 has 14 residues. V was shortened by 1 base and J by 6 bases, with 14 bases between the two germline ends. The germline V gene encodes CDR1 SGHTS and CDR2 YDEGEE. The CDR3: CASSLSGGLGEQYF. As DNA, the CDR3 is TGTGCCAGCAGCTTGTCAGGGGGACTGGGCGAGCAGTACTTC.

The chain has TRBV5-4 and TRBJ2-3, with 8 bases lining up with TRBD2. The germline V gene encodes CDR1 SGHNT and CDR2 YYREEE (reference sequence). The ends lost 6 bases at V and 12 bases at J; junction bases unmatched: 15. CDR3 length: 14 amino acids. CDR3 DNA sequence: TGTGCCAGCAACCAACGGGGGGGGGCCGGGGTCCAGTATTTT. Translation: CASNQRGGAGVQYF. The variable domain in full, with the rest retrieved from reference TRBV5-4 and TRBJ2-3, is ETGVTQSPTHLIKTRGQQVTLRCSSQSGHNTVSWYQQALGQGPQFIFQYYREEENGRGNFPPRFSGLQFPNYSSELNVNALELDDSALYLCASNQRGGAGVQYFGPGTRLTVL.